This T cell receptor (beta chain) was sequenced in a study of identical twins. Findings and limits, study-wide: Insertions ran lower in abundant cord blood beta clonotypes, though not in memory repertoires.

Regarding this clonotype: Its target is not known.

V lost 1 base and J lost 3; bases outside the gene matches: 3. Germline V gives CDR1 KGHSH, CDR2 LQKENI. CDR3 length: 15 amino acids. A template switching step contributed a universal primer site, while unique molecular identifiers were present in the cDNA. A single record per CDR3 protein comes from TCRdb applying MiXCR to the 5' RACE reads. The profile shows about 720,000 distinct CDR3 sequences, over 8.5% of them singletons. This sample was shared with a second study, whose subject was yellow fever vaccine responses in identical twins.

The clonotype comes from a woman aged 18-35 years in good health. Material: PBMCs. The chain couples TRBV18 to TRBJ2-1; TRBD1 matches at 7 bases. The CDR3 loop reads CASSPQGANYNEQFF. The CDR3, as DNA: TGTGCCAGCTCACCACAGGGGGCTAACTACAATGAGCAGTTCTTC. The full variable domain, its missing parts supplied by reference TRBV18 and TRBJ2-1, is NAGVMQNPRHLVRRRGQEARLRCSPMKGHSHVYWYRQLPEEGLKFMVYLQKENIIDESGMPKERFSAEFPKEGPSILRIQQVVRGDSAAYFCASSPQGANYNEQFFGPGTRLTVL.